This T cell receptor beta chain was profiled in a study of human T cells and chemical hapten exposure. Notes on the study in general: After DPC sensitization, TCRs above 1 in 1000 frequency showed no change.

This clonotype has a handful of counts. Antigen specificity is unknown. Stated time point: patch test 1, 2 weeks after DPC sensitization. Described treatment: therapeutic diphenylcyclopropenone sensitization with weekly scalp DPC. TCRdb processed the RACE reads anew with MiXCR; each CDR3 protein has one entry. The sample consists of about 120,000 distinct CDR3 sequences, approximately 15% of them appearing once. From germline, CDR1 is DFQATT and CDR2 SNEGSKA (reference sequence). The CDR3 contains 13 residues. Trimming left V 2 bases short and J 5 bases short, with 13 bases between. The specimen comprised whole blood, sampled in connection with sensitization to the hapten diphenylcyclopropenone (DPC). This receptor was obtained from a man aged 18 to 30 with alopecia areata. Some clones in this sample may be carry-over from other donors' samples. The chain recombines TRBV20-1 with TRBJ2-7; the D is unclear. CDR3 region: CSARSMSAHEQYF. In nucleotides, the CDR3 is TGCAGTGCTAGAAGTATGTCGGCCCACGAGCAGTACTTC.